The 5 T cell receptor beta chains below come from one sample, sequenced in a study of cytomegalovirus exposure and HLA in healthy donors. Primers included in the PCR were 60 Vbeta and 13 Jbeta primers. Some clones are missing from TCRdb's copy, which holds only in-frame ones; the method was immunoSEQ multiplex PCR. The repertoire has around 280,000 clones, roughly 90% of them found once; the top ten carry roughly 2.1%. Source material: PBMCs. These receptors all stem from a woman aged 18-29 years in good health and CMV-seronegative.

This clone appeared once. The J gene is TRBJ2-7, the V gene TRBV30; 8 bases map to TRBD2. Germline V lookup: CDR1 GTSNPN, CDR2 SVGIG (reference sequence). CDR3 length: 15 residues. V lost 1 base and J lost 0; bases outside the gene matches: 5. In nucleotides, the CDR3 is TGTGCCTGGAGTGCGGGACTAGAGAGCTCCTACGAGCAGTACTTC. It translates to CAWSAGLESSYEQYF.

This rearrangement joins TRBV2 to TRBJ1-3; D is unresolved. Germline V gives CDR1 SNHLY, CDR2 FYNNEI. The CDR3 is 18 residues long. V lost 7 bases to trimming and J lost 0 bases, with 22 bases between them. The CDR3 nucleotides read TGTGCCAGCATCCCCCGAGAGGTCCTCAACTCCTCTGGAAACACCATATATTTT. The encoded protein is CASIPREVLNSSGNTIYF.

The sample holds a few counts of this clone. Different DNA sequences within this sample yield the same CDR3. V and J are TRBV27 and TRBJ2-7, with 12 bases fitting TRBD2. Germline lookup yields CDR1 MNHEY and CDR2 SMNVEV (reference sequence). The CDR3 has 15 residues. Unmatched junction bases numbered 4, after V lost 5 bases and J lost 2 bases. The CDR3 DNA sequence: TGTGCCAGCAGTCTAAGACTAGCGGGGGCCTACGAGCAGTACTTC. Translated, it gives CASSLRLAGAYEQYF.

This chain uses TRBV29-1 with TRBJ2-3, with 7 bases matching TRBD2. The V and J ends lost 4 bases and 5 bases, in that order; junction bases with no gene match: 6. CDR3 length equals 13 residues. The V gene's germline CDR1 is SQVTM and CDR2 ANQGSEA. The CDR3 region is CSVALQRGDTQYF. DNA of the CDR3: TGCAGCGTTGCCCTTCAGCGGGGAGATACGCAGTATTTT.

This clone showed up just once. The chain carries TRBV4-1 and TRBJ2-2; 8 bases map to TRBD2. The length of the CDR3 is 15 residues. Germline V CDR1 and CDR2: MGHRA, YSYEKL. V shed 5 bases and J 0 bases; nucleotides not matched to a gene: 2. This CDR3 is CASSGGGTNTGELFF. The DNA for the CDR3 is TGCGCCAGCAGCGGCGGGGGGACGAACACCGGGGAGCTGTTTTTT.